The clone carrying this T cell receptor beta chain has a single count. How the authors handled the data: Amplification of reference gene primers provided the estimated nucleated cell counts. Here immunoSEQ multiplex PCR was the method, and the copy in TCRdb shows in-frame clones only, minus some. The V and J calls and clone size come from that table; D and trimming were worked out from the DNA. This sample has 160,000 or so clones; approximately 84% occur once, and the top ten carry around 5.4%. These data come from a study of blood T cell repertoires in COVID-19. Across the whole study: Material from acute and convalescent COVID-19 was sourced from the United States, Italy and Spain. Nucleic acid was either cDNA or gDNA, and it came from T cells, B-cell-depleted T cells, or PBMCs.

V dropped 3 bases and J dropped 2; count of bases not matched to a gene: 7. CDR1 and CDR2 from the germline V gene are ENHRY and SYGVKD. This CDR3 is built from 18 residues. During active infection, Seattle patients enrolled and were then monitored through disease. Material for sequencing was peripheral blood. The clonotype was recovered from a woman aged 45-65 years with COVID-19, enrolled during active disease. This chain joins TRBV10-3 and TRBJ2-5, with 15 bases identical to TRBD2. The CDR3 nucleotides are TGTGCCATCAGTGATGGACTAGCGGGGGGGAGATCACAAGAGACCCAGTACTTC. Its protein is CAISDGLAGGRSQETQYF.